The entry below gives a single TCR beta chain sequence along with its context. The record originates from a study of cytomegalovirus exposure and HLA in healthy donors. In the PCR, 60 Vbeta and 13 Jbeta primers were used. Repertoires were generated with immunoSEQ multiplex PCR, while TCRdb's copy carries only in-frame clones and drops some. The sample contains 40,000 to 60,000 clones, 60% to 75% of which appear only once. Germline assignment: CDR1 GTSNPN and CDR2 SVGIG (reference sequence). V was trimmed by 2 bases and J by 2 bases, leaving 12 bases between them. The CDR3 totals 14 residues. This clonotype originated in a woman in her 50s in good health and CMV-seronegative. The sample was PBMCs. The chain employs TRBV30 and TRBJ1-2; no firm D call. The CDR3 DNA follows: TGTGCCTGGAGTAACGGAGGGAAAAACTATGGCTACACCTTC. It codes for CAWSNGGKNYGYTF.